Listed below are T cell receptor beta chains from one sample, sequenced in a study of blood T cell repertoires in COVID-19. Profiling relied on immunoSEQ multiplex PCR, and the TCRdb table lists in-frame clones only, not all of them. The repertoire includes about 220,000 clones, less than 90% of them detected once, and more than 2.5% sits in the top ten. Specimen: PBMCs or T cells enriched from blood (not recorded which). Every receptor here comes from a woman in her 30s who had recovered from COVID-19. Both conserved end residues are part of each CDR3. A D gene is named only where the DNA matches it firmly. Size is omitted from some rows. Given values are once, few, many or a class for expanded clones.

>TRBV6-4|-|TRBJ2-3|-
TGTGCCAGCAGTCCTCAGAAGACTAGCACAGATACGCAGTATTTT
CASSPQKTSTDTQYF
>TRBV18|TRBD1|TRBJ2-6|once
TGTGCCAGCTCACCACGTGGTATACAGGGGGCGCCTGGGGCCAACGTCCTGACTTTC
CASSPRGIQGAPGANVLTF
>TRBV24-1|TRBD2|TRBJ2-1|-
TGTGCCACCAGTGATTCTGCTAGCGGGGGGCCCGGTGAGCAGTTCTTC
CATSDSASGGPGEQFF
>TRBV3-1/TRBV3-2|TRBD2|TRBJ2-7|-
TGTGCCAGCAGCCAAACTAGCGGGACTACCTCCTACGAGCAGTACTTC
CASSQTSGTTSYEQYF
>TRBV2|-|TRBJ2-2|-
TGTGCCAGCAGTGATATAATCCCCACCGGGGAGCTGTTTTTT
CASSDIIPTGELFF
>TRBV27|-|TRBJ1-1|-
TGTGCCAGCAGGACAGGTCGTAACACTGAAGCTTTCTTT
CASRTGRNTEAFF
>TRBV9|TRBD2|TRBJ2-2|-
TGTGCCAGCAGCGCCCGACTAGCGGGGGGGTTCGCGAACACCGGGGAGCTGTTTTTT
CASSARLAGGFANTGELFF
>TRBV9|-|TRBJ2-5|-
TGTGCCAGCAGCGTAGCCCCTTCAGGGGTAAGAGAGACCCAGTACTTC
CASSVAPSGVRETQYF
>TRBV6-5|-|TRBJ2-7|once
TGTGCCAGCAGTTATAGAGGCAGGGCCCTCTACGAGCAGTACTTC
CASSYRGRALYEQYF
>TRBV6-2/TRBV6-3|-|TRBJ1-4|-
TGTGCCAGCAGTTACATACCGGGGGGGCGTGGTGAAAAACTGTTTTTT
CASSYIPGGRGEKLFF
>TRBV19|-|TRBJ2-3|-
TGTGCCAGTAGAGCGGACCAAACAGATACGCAGTATTTT
CASRADQTDTQYF
>TRBV19|TRBD1|TRBJ1-4|-
TGTGCCAGTAGTATCACCGGGACAGGGTATGAAAAACTGTTTTTT
CASSITGTGYEKLFF
>TRBV9|TRBD2|TRBJ2-1|-
TGTGCCAGCACCAGCGGGGGGGAGACCTACAATGAGCAGTTCTTC
CASTSGGETYNEQFF
>TRBV6-5|TRBD1|TRBJ1-1|-
TGTGCCAGCAGTAAAACCTTGACAGGGACCACTGAAGCTTTCTTT
CASSKTLTGTTEAFF
>TRBV9|TRBD1|TRBJ1-6|-
TGTGCCAGCAGCGTGACAGGGGAGAAGTCACCCCTCCACTTT
CASSVTGEKSPLHF
>TRBV19|TRBD1|TRBJ1-6|few
TGTGCCAGTAGTATAGCGGGGACAGAGAATTCACCCCTCCACTTT
CASSIAGTENSPLHF